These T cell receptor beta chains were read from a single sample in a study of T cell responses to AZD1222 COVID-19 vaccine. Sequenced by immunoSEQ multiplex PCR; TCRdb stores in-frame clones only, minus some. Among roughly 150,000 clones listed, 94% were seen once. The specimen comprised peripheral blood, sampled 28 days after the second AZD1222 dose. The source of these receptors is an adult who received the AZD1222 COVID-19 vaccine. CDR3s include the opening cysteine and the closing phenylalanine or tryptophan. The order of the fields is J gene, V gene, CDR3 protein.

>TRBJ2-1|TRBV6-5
CASSRSGSPYNEQFF
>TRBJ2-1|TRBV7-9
CASRPPQGGSYNEQFF
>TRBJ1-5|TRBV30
CAWSVRGSQPQHF
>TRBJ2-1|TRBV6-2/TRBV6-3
CASSGFGQGLYNEQFF
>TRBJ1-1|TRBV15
CATSRGTSNTEAFF
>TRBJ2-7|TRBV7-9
CASSPGGREGSYEQYF
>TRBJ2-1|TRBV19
CASSMPGSYNEQFF
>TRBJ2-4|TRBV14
CASSQAQHSGRWAQYF
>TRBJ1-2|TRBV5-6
CASSLPGPRLSNYGYTF
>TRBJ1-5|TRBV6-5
CASNRDRGRNQPQHF
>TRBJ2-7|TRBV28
CASNLRDPTYEQYF
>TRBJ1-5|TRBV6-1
CASSDRRVGQPQHF
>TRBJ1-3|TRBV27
CASSLSREGGNTIYF
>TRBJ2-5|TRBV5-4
CASSGTGGTETQYF